The 27 T cell receptor beta chains listed next were all sequenced from one sample in a study of blood T cell repertoires in COVID-19. The method was immunoSEQ multiplex PCR; TCRdb's version includes in-frame clones alone and lacks a portion of them. This sample has roughly 70,000 clones, with about nine tenths found just once. The sample taken for sequencing was peripheral blood. The source of these receptors is a man aged 45 to 65 with active COVID-19.

The genes are TRBV18 and TRBJ2-7; D is perhaps TRBD1 (6 bases). Germline V gene data show CDR1 as KGHSH and CDR2 as LQKENI. V shed 2 bases and J shed 4 bases, with 12 bases lying between them. The CDR3 runs to 14 residues. In DNA, the CDR3 is TGTGCCAGCTCACCAGGGGCAGGGGCTTACGAGCAGTACTTC. It is translated as CASSPGAGAYEQYF.

The rearrangement uses TRBV10-2 and TRBJ2-3, with 10 bases aligning to TRBD2. Germline V gene sequence: CDR1 WSHSY, CDR2 SAAADI. The CDR3 contains 14 residues. V shed 5 bases and J 8 bases; nucleotides not matched to a gene: 7. The CDR3: CASSPSGRDGTQYF. CDR3 nucleotide sequence: TGCGCCAGCAGTCCAAGCGGGAGGGACGGTACGCAGTATTTT.

This sequence joins TRBV2 and TRBJ2-7; 12 bases map to TRBD2. The germline gives CDR1 SNHLY, CDR2 FYNNEI. Trimming removed 6 bases from V and 5 bases from J; junction bases left unmatched: 5. The CDR3 loop spans 14 amino acids. CDR3 bases: TGTGCCAGCAGGGAGGGACTAGCGGGCCACGAGCAGTACTTC. Translating it yields CASREGLAGHEQYF.

This clone was recorded only once. The chain joins TRBV6-5 to TRBJ2-7, with a weak D call TRBD2 (6 bases). Germline assignment: CDR1 MNHEY and CDR2 SVGAGI. V dropped 4 bases and J dropped 6 bases, with 16 bases sitting between them. This CDR3 has 14 amino acids. The CDR3 reads CASSFSGGGTEQYF. In DNA, the CDR3 is TGTGCCAGCAGTTTTAGCGGTGGAGGGACCGAGCAGTACTTC.

This sequence joins TRBV24-1 and TRBJ1-1; possibly TRBD1 for D (6 bases). Germline CDR1 and CDR2: KGHDR and SFDVKD. The CDR3 consists of 16 residues. The V end lost 8 bases, the J end lost 1 base, and 19 bases lay between the germline ends. The CDR3 protein is CATTTNGGRRNTEAFF. DNA for the CDR3: TGTGCCACCACGACGAATGGGGGCCGACGGAACACTGAAGCTTTCTTT.

The table lists this clone with a count of one. The rearrangement links TRBV2 to TRBJ2-1, with D unclear. Trimming removed 3 bases at V and 12 bases at J, with 15 bases between. This CDR3 contains 13 residues. Germline V CDR1 and CDR2: SNHLY, FYNNEI. CDR3 sequence reads: CASSDGSGLGQFF. The CDR3 DNA is TGTGCCAGCAGTGACGGGTCCGGTTTAGGGCAGTTCTTC.

V and J are TRBV7-3 and TRBJ1-2; TRBD1 agrees at 8 bases. The CDR3 has 13 amino acids. Looked up from germline, CDR1 is SGHTA and CDR2 is FQGTGA. The trim removed 3 bases at V and 6 bases at J, leaving 3 bases unmatched. CDR3 loop: CASSLDREDGYTF. The CDR3 bases are TGTGCCAGCAGCTTGGACAGGGAGGATGGCTACACCTTC.

The CDR3 DNA is TGTGCCAGCAGTGAAGCGGGCCTCCCTTTTGAAGAAGCTTTCTTT. Translation: CASSEAGLPFEEAFF. V is TRBV6-1 and J is TRBJ1-1; no reliable D call. The V gene's germline CDR1 is MNHNS and CDR2 SASEGT. Trimming shortened V by 0 bases and J by 8 bases, and 16 bases separated the two germline ends. The CDR3 spans 15 residues.

The CDR3 nucleotides read TGTGCCAGCAGCCCCAGGGGGGCGGGGGAGCAGTTCTTC. Its translation is CASSPRGAGEQFF. The gene calls are TRBV27 and TRBJ2-1, with D perhaps TRBD1 (7 bases). The CDR3 contains 13 residues. From germline, CDR1 is MNHEY and CDR2 SMNVEV (reference sequence). Between the trimmed V and J ends, which lost 6 bases and 10 bases, there was a span of 16 bases.

The gene calls are TRBV2 and TRBJ1-2, with D unresolved. V lost 6 bases and J lost 0, with 17 bases in between. This CDR3 is 16 amino acids long. CDR1 SNHLY and CDR2 FYNNEI come from the germline V gene. In nucleotides, the CDR3 is TGTGCCAGCAGACAACTGACACAGCCGTCTAACTATGGCTACACCTTC. Amino acids: CASRQLTQPSNYGYTF.

This rearrangement joins TRBV15 to TRBJ2-2, with D unclear. Trimming shortened V by 1 base and J by 4 bases, and 7 bases separated the two germline ends. The germline V gene has CDR1 LNHNV and CDR2 YYDKDF (reference sequence). The CDR3 length is 14 residues. DNA of the CDR3: TGTGCCACCAGCAGAGGTGTGAGCACCGGGGAGCTGTTTTTT. It specifies CATSRGVSTGELFF.

The rearrangement uses TRBV5-1 and TRBJ2-7, with 9 bases aligning to TRBD1. J lost 4 bases, V lost 3 bases, and 8 bases had no gene match. Per the germline V gene, CDR1 is SGHRS and CDR2 is YFSETQ. This CDR3 has 15 residues. This CDR3 is CASSSMTGGRYEQYF. Here the CDR3 DNA reads TGCGCCAGCAGCTCTATGACAGGGGGTAGATACGAGCAGTACTTC.

The DNA for the CDR3 is TGTGCCAGCAGCTCGTTCGGGACTAATAATAAATACGAGCAGTACTTC. Amino acid sequence: CASSSFGTNNKYEQYF. The rearrangement joins TRBV7-2 to TRBJ2-7; 7 bases agree with TRBD2. The germline CDR1 and CDR2 sequences are SGHTA and FQGNSA. J gave up 4 bases and V 4 bases, and 13 bases lay outside the gene matches. The CDR3 covers 16 residues.

In its sample, this clone was seen once. This chain joins TRBV5-1 and TRBJ1-4; D might be TRBD1 (6 bases). CDR1 and CDR2 (germline): SGHRS, YFSETQ. V was trimmed by 4 bases and J by 6 bases, leaving 13 bases between them. This CDR3 has 14 residues. CDR3 sequence reads: CASSVGHRDEKLFF. CDR3 coding DNA: TGCGCCAGCAGCGTGGGACACAGAGATGAAAAACTGTTTTTT.

J is TRBJ2-7 and V is TRBV27, with TRBD1 identical over 9 bases. The CDR3 is made up of 16 amino acids. Trimming at V came to 4 bases and at J to 4 bases, leaving 11 bases not matched to a gene. Germline lookup yields CDR1 MNHEY and CDR2 SMNVEV (reference sequence). The CDR3 coding sequence is TGTGCCAGCAGTTCCGCCCAGGACAGGGGTAGGTACGAGCAGTACTTC. Amino acids: CASSSAQDRGRYEQYF.

The chain is built from TRBV7-2 and TRBJ2-7; 7 bases are shared with TRBD2. The trim removed 5 bases at V and 7 bases at J, leaving 5 bases unmatched. The CDR3 spans 12 residues. The germline CDR1 and CDR2 sequences are SGHTA and FQGNSA. The CDR3 loop reads CASSGLGGEQYF. The CDR3 DNA is TGTGCCAGCAGCGGACTCGGGGGGGAGCAGTACTTC.

The chain joins TRBV6-2 or TRBV6-3 to TRBJ2-2; D is unclear. Trimming removed 0 bases from V and 3 bases from J, with 11 bases in between. Germline-derived CDR1 and CDR2 are MNHEY and SVGEGT. This CDR3 contains 16 residues. DNA of the CDR3: TGTGCCAGCAGTTACTCTTCCTACAGATACACCGGGGAGCTGTTTTTT. Translating it yields CASSYSSYRYTGELFF.

The rearrangement links TRBV4-3 to TRBJ2-3; D is uncertain. The CDR3 has 14 amino acids. V was clipped by 0 bases and J by 4 bases, with 8 bases between them. From germline, CDR1 is LGHNA and CDR2 YSLEER. CDR3 region: CASSQDIRADTQYF. CDR3 bases: TGCGCCAGCAGCCAAGATATCCGGGCAGATACGCAGTATTTT.

About this clone itself: One junction end does not reproduce the germline sequence, and a read error may be involved. J is TRBJ2-7 and V is TRBV5-1; weak D call: TRBD1 (6 bases). In germline, CDR1 is SGHRS, CDR2 YFSETQ. This CDR3 region has 15 residues. The CDR3 here is CASSLGGLSSSEQYF. CDR3 nucleotide sequence: TGCGCCAGCAGCTTGGGGGGGCTCTCCTCCTCCGAGCAGTACTTC.

This clone showed up just a few times. V gene TRBV27 combines with J gene TRBJ1-1; D gene ambiguous. Germline lookup yields CDR1 MNHEY and CDR2 SMNVEV (reference sequence). This CDR3 has 16 amino acids. The V gene lost 3 bases and the J gene lost 1 base, with 15 bases spanning the gap. In DNA form, the CDR3 reads TGTGCCAGCAGTTTCTCCGCGACAAGTTGGAACACTGAAGCTTTCTTT. Its translation: CASSFSATSWNTEAFF.

The chain recombines TRBV11-3 with TRBJ2-5; 7 bases are shared with TRBD2. Germline V lookup: CDR1 SGHNT, CDR2 YENEEA. V lost 1 base to trimming and J lost 4 bases; unmatched junction nucleotides: 9. The CDR3 is 16 amino acids. The CDR3 protein is CASSLGAGLNVETQYF. The CDR3 coding sequence is TGTGCCAGCAGCTTAGGAGCGGGACTAAACGTAGAGACCCAGTACTTC.

This chain joins TRBV4-1 and TRBJ1-3, with unresolved D. CDR1 MGHRA and CDR2 YSYEKL come from the germline V gene. Trimming stripped 1 base from V and 0 bases from J, with 7 bases between. The CDR3 covers 15 residues. Here the CDR3 DNA reads TGCGCCAGCAGCCAAGCCGGAGCCTCTGGAAACACCATATATTTT. It is translated as CASSQAGASGNTIYF.

The V call is TRBV11-2, the J call TRBJ2-5; 11 bases agree with TRBD1. The trim removed 6 bases at V and 1 base at J, leaving 13 bases unmatched. CDR1 and CDR2 from the germline V gene are SGHAT and FQNNGV. The CDR3 length is 18 residues. For the CDR3, the DNA is TGTGCCAGCAGAGGGGACAGGGGGTTTCGCTTACCCCAAGAGACCCAGTACTTC. Protein sequence: CASRGDRGFRLPQETQYF.

The chain is built from TRBV4-3 and TRBJ1-5, with D hard to call. The V end lost 0 bases, the J end lost 4 bases, and 10 bases lay between the germline ends. This CDR3 region has 15 residues. Germline V lookup: CDR1 LGHNA, CDR2 YSLEER. CDR3 bases: TGCGCCAGCAGCCAAGATCTCCGGGGAAATCAGCCCCAGCATTTT. This codes for CASSQDLRGNQPQHF.

The chain links TRBV7-3 to TRBJ2-1; 12 bases are a match to TRBD2. Germline V gene sequence: CDR1 SGHTA, CDR2 FQGTGA. The J segment lost 7 bases and the V segment lost 3 bases, leaving 7 bases of the junction unmatched. The CDR3 extends over 16 amino acids. The CDR3 reads CASSFSTSGSLNEQFF. The CDR3 DNA is TGTGCCAGCAGCTTTTCGACTAGCGGGAGTCTGAATGAGCAGTTCTTC.

The V call is TRBV15, the J call TRBJ1-1, with D possibly being TRBD1 (5 bases). From germline, CDR1 is LNHNV and CDR2 YYDKDF (reference sequence). V gave up 3 bases and J gave up 4 bases, with 12 bases separating them. This CDR3 contains 14 residues. CDR3 loop: CATSRLGGGTEAFF. The CDR3 DNA reads TGTGCCACCAGCAGGTTGGGGGGGGGCACTGAAGCTTTCTTT. The variable domain in full, completed from reference TRBV15 and TRBJ1-1, reads DAMVIQNPRYQVTQFGKPVTLSCSQTLNHNVMYWYQQKSSQAPKLLFHYYDKDFNNEADTPDNFQSRRPNTSFCFLDIRSPGLGDTAMYLCATSRLGGGTEAFFGQGTRLTVV.

The V and J genes are TRBV7-2 and TRBJ1-5; maybe TRBD1 (6 bases). The germline V gene has CDR1 SGHTA and CDR2 FQGNSA. The CDR3 spans 14 residues. V shed 4 bases and J shed 4 bases, with 11 bases lying between them. CDR3 residues: CASSSQGPNQPQHF. CDR3 bases: TGTGCCAGCAGCTCACAGGGACCGAATCAGCCCCAGCATTTT.